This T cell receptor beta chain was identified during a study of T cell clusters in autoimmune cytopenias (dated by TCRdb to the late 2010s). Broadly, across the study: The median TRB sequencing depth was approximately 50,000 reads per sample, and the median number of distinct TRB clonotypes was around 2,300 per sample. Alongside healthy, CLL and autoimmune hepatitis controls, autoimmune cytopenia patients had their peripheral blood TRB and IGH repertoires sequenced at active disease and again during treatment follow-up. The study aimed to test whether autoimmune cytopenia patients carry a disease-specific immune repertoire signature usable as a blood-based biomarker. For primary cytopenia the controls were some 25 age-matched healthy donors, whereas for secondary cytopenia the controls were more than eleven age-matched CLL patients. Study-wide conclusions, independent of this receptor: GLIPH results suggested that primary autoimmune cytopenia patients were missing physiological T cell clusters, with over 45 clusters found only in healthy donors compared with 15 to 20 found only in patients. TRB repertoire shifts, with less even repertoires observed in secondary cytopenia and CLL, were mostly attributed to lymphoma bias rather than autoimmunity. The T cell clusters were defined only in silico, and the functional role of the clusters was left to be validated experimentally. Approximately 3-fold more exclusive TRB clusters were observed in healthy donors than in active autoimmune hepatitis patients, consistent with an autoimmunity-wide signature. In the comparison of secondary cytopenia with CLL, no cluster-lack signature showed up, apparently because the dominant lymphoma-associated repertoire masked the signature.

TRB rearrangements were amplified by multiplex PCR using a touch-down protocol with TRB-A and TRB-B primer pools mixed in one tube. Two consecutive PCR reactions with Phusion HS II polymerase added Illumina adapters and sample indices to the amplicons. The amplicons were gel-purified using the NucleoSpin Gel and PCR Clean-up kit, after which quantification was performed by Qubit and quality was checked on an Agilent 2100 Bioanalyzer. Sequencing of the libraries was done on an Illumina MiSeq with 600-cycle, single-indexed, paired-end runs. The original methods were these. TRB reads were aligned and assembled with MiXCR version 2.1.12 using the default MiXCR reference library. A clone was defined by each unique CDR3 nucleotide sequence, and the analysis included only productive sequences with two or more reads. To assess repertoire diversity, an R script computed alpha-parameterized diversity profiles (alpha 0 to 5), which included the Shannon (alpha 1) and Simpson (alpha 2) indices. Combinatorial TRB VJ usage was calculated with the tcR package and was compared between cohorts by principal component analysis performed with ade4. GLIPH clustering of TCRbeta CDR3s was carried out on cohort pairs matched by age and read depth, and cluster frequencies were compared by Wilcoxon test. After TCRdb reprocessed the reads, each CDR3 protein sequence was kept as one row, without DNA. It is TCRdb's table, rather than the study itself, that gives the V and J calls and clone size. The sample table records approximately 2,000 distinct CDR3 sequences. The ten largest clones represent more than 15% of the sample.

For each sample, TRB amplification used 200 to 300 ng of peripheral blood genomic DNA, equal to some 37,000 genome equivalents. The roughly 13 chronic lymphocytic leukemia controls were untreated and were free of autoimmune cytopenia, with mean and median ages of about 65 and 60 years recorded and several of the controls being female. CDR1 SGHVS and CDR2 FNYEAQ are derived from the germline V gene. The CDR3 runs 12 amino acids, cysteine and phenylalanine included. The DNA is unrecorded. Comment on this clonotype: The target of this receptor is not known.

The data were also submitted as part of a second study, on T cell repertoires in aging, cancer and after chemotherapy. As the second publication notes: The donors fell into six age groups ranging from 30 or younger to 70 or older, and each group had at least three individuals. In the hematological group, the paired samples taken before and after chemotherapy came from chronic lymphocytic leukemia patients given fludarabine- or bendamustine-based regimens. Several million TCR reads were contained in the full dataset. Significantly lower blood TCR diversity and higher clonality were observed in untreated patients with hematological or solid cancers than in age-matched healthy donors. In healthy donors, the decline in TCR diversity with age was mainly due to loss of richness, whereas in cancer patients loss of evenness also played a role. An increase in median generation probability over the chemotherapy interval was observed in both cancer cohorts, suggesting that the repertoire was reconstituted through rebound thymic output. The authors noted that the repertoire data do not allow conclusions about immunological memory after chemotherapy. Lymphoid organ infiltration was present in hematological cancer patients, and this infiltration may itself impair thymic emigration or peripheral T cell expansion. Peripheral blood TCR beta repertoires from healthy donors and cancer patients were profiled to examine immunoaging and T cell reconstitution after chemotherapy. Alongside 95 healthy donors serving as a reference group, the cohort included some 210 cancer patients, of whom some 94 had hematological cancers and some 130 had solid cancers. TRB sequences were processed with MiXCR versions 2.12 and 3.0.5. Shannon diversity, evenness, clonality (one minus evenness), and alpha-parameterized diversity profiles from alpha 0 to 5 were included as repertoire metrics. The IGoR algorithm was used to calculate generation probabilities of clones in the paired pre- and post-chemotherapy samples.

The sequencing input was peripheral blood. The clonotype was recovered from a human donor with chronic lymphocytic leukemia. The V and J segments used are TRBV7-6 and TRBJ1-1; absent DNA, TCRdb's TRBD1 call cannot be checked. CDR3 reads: CASGTPNTEAFF.